The 18 T cell receptor beta chains given below trace back to one sample, sequenced in a study of shared clonotypes between healthy human individuals. Naive CD8 populations comprised CD45RO-negative cells positively selected for CCR7, excluding terminally differentiated effector memory CD45RA+ cells. The table came from immunoSEQ multiplex PCR; TCRdb's copy has only in-frame clones and leaves some out. The sample includes fewer than 1 million clones, 90% to 97% of them seen just once. The specimen was naive CD8+ T cells sorted from blood. These receptors all come from a young man in good health.

This chain connects TRBV7-9 to TRBJ2-7; TRBD2 agrees at 7 bases. This CDR3 is 17 amino acids long. The V gene's germline CDR1 is SEHNR and CDR2 FQNEAQ (reference sequence). The V gene end was trimmed by 5 bases and the J gene end by 0 bases; junction bases not matched to a gene: 13. CDR3 in DNA: TGTGCCAGCAGCCCGAATGGGGCGGGAGTGAGCTCCTACGAGCAGTACTTC. It is translated as CASSPNGAGVSSYEQYF. Drawing the rest from reference TRBV7-9 and TRBJ2-7, the complete variable domain is DTGVSQNPRHKITKRGQNVTFRCDPISEHNRLYWYRQTLGQGPEFLTYFQNEAQLEKSRLLSDRFSAERPKGSFSTLEIQRTEQGDSAMYLCASSPNGAGVSSYEQYFGPGTRLTVT.

V is TRBV7-8 and J is TRBJ2-2; the match to TRBD2 covers 8 bases. This CDR3 region has 18 residues. Germline-derived CDR1 and CDR2 are SGHVS and FQNEAQ. The V gene end was trimmed by 1 base and the J gene end by 3 bases; junction bases not matched to a gene: 10. CDR3 protein: CASSLVEAGLAYTGELFF. CDR3 coding DNA: TGTGCCAGCAGCTTAGTGGAAGCTGGACTAGCTTACACCGGGGAGCTGTTTTTT.

The rearrangement joins TRBV6-1 to TRBJ2-5; 9 bases line up with TRBD1. Germline trimming cut 10 bases from V and 2 bases from J; bases unmatched to any gene: 11. CDR1 MNHNS and CDR2 SASEGT come from the germline V gene. CDR3 length equals 15 residues. CDR3 DNA sequence: TGTGCCAACGTCGCCCCGGGACAGGGACAAGAGACCCAGTACTTC. This sequence encodes CANVAPGQGQETQYF.

V usage is TRBV7-8 and J usage is TRBJ1-4; D not certain. This CDR3 comprises 13 residues. The germline V gene encodes CDR1 SGHVS and CDR2 FQNEAQ. V lost 8 bases to trimming and J lost 6 bases, with 13 bases between them. CDR3: CASSSGGDEKLFF. CDR3 bases: TGTGCCAGCTCGTCAGGCGGGGATGAAAAACTGTTTTTT.

V and J are TRBV5-8 and TRBJ2-3, with a weak D call TRBD2 (5 bases). From germline, CDR1 is SGHTS and CDR2 YDEGEE. The CDR3 totals 15 residues. The V end lost 0 bases, the J end lost 0 bases, and 8 bases lay between the germline ends. CDR3 nucleotide sequence: TGTGCCAGCAGCTTGGGACGGGGAAGCACAGATACGCAGTATTTT. This gives the protein CASSLGRGSTDTQYF.

The count of this clone is one. V is TRBV7-3 and J is TRBJ2-1, with 12 bases aligning to TRBD2. Germline CDR1 is SGHTA and CDR2 is FQGTGA. The CDR3 contains 16 residues. The V segment lost 5 bases and the J segment 1 base; nucleotides outside the gene matches: 3. CDR3 amino acids: CASSPTSGRSYNEQFF. The CDR3 DNA sequence: TGTGCCAGCAGCCCGACTAGCGGGAGATCCTACAATGAGCAGTTCTTC.

The chain has TRBV30 and TRBJ2-3, with D unclear. The V and J ends lost 2 bases and 0 bases respectively, with 12 bases between them. The CDR3 runs to 15 residues. Germline loops: CDR1 GTSNPN, CDR2 SVGIG (reference sequence). DNA of the CDR3: TGTGCCTGGAGTCCTAGTGGAACTAGCACAGATACGCAGTATTTT. Translated, it gives CAWSPSGTSTDTQYF.

DNA for the CDR3: TGTGCCAGCAGCACGACAGGGGGCGACGAGCAGTACTTC. The encoded protein is CASSTTGGDEQYF. The chain couples TRBV7-9 to TRBJ2-5, with 10 bases identical to TRBD1. TRBJ2-7 matches the DNA end more closely, so the J call is doubtful. Looked up from germline, CDR1 is SEHNR and CDR2 is FQNEAQ (reference sequence). The CDR3 length is 13 residues.

This chain uses TRBV7-9 with TRBJ1-2; D perhaps matches TRBD1 (5 bases). The V gene lost 3 bases and the J gene lost 5 bases, with 13 bases spanning the gap. Germline CDR1 SEHNR, CDR2 FQNEAQ (reference sequence). This CDR3 contains 14 residues. This CDR3 is CASSFPGTSYGYTF. CDR3 nucleotide sequence: TGTGCCAGCAGCTTCCCCGGGACTTCGTATGGCTACACCTTC. The variable domain in full, completed from reference TRBV7-9 and TRBJ1-2, reads DTGVSQNPRHKITKRGQNVTFRCDPISEHNRLYWYRQTLGQGPEFLTYFQNEAQLEKSRLLSDRFSAERPKGSFSTLEIQRTEQGDSAMYLCASSFPGTSYGYTFGSGTRLTVV.

V usage is TRBV6-5 and J usage is TRBJ2-1; TRBD2 matches at 7 bases. This CDR3 has 15 residues. Germline V CDR1 and CDR2: MNHEY, SVGAGI. V lost 2 bases, J lost 6 bases, and 7 bases stayed unmatched. Here the CDR3 DNA reads TGTGCCAGCAGTTACATACTACTAGCGACCAATGAGCAGTTCTTC. Translated, it gives CASSYILLATNEQFF.

This chain links TRBV7-6 with TRBJ1-1; a possible D gene is TRBD1 (6 bases). Deletions cut 5 bases from V and 8 bases from J, with 12 bases between. This CDR3 comprises 12 residues. Per germline, CDR1 SGHVS and CDR2 FNYEAQ. DNA for the CDR3: TGTGCCAGCAGCCCCACAGGGAGGGAAGCTTTCTTT. Its protein is CASSPTGREAFF.

The V gene is TRBV28, the J gene TRBJ2-1; D unclear. Germline V lookup: CDR1 MDHEN, CDR2 SYDVKM. CDR3 length equals 14 residues. V was trimmed by 8 bases and J by 0 bases, leaving 11 bases between them. In DNA form, the CDR3 reads TGTGCCAGCTCCCTCCCTAGCTCCTACAATGAGCAGTTCTTC. This gives the protein CASSLPSSYNEQFF.

This chain links TRBV5-4 with TRBJ2-1, with a tentative D call TRBD2 (6 bases). In germline, CDR1 is SGHNT, CDR2 YYREEE (reference sequence). V lost 3 bases, J lost 5 bases, and 12 bases lay in between. The CDR3 totals 14 residues. CDR3 in amino acids: CASSYGGADNEQFF. The CDR3 DNA follows: TGTGCCAGCAGCTACGGCGGGGCCGACAATGAGCAGTTCTTC.

With respect to this clone: At the DNA level, this CDR3 is encoded by other sequences in the same sample as well. The chain joins TRBV27 to TRBJ2-2; D ambiguous. This CDR3 contains 12 residues. V was trimmed by 5 bases and J by 6 bases, leaving 7 bases between them. The V gene's germline CDR1 is MNHEY and CDR2 SMNVEV (reference sequence). This CDR3 is CASSPLSGELFF. CDR3 coding DNA: TGTGCCAGCAGTCCTCTGTCCGGGGAGCTGTTTTTT.

The rearrangement links TRBV7-6 to TRBJ2-3; D is possibly TRBD2 (6 bases). Germline values: CDR1 SGHVS, CDR2 FNYEAQ. V was shortened by 5 bases and J by 4 bases, with 22 bases between the two germline ends. The CDR3 spans 17 residues. The chain's CDR3 is CASSPRRGGINSDTQYF. Here the CDR3 DNA reads TGTGCCAGCAGCCCCCGGAGAGGAGGGATTAACTCAGATACGCAGTATTTT.

J is TRBJ2-1 and V is TRBV9; a weak D match, TRBD2 (7 bases). CDR3 length equals 15 residues. Germline values: CDR1 SGDLS, CDR2 YYNGEE. V gave up 0 bases and J gave up 6 bases, with 13 bases separating them. CDR3 region: CASSVDQGGGNEQFF. Written as DNA, the CDR3 is TGTGCCAGCAGCGTAGATCAGGGAGGGGGCAATGAGCAGTTCTTC.

The CDR3 sequence: CASSQGGTNEKLFF. Here the CDR3 DNA reads TGTGCCAGCAGCCAAGGGGGAACTAATGAAAAACTGTTTTTT. V gene TRBV7-9 combines with J gene TRBJ1-4; a possible D gene is TRBD1 (6 bases). The length of the CDR3 is 14 residues. The ends were cut back, 5 bases at V and 1 base at J, with 8 bases in the middle. CDR1 and CDR2 (germline): SEHNR, FQNEAQ (reference sequence).

With respect to this clone: Other DNA sequences in the sample encode the same CDR3. V is TRBV9 and J is TRBJ2-3; no firm D call. Trimming pared 0 bases from V and 2 bases from J, leaving 7 bases between. The V gene's germline CDR1 is SGDLS and CDR2 YYNGEE. The CDR3 sequence is 14 residues long. The CDR3 sequence is CASSVVGNTDTQYF. DNA for the CDR3: TGTGCCAGCAGCGTAGTAGGGAACACAGATACGCAGTATTTT.